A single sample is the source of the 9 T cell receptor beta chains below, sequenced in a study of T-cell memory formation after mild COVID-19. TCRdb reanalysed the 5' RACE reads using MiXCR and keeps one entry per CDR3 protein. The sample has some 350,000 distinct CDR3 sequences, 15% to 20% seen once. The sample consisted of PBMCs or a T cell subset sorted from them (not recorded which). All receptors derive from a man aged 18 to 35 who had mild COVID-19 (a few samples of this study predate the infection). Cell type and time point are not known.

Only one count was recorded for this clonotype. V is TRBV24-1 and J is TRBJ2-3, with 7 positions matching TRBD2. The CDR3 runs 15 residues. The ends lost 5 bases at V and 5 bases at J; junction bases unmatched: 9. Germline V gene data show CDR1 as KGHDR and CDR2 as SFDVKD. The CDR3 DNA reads TGTGCCACCAGTGCTGACGGGAGGCGCGGAGATACGCAGTATTTT. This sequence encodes CATSADGRRGDTQYF.

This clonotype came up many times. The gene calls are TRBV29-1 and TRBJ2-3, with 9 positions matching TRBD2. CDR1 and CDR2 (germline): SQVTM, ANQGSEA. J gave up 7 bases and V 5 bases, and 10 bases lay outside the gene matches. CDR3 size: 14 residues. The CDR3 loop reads CSVTSGGTRNTQYF. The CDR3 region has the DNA TGCAGCGTTACCAGCGGGGGGACAAGAAATACGCAGTATTTT.

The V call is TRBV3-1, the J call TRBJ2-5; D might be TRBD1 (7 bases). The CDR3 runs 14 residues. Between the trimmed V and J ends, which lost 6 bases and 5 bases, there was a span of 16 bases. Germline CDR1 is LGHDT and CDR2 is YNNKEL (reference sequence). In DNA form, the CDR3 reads TGTGCCAGCAGTCCAGGGGGGCTAGCGGAGACCCAGTACTTC. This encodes CASSPGGLAETQYF.

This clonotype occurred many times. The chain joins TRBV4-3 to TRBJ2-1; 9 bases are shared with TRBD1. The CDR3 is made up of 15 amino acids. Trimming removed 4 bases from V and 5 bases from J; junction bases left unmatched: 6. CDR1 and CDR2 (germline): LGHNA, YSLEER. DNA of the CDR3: TGCGCCAGCAGCCCATCGACAGGGGGGAACAATGAGCAGTTCTTC. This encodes CASSPSTGGNNEQFF.

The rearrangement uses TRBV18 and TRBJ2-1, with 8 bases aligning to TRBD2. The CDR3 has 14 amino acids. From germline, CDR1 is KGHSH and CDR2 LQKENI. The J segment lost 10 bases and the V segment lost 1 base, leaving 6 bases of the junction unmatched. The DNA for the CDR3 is TGTGCCAGCTCACCACGAACGGGGGGGCAAGAGCAGTTCTTC. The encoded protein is CASSPRTGGQEQFF.

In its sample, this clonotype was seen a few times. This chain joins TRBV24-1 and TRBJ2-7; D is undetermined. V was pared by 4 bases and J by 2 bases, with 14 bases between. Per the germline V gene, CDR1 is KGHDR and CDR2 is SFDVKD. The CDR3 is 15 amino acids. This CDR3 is CATSERTRPTYEQYF. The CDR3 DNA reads TGTGCCACCAGTGAGAGAACACGCCCTACCTACGAGCAGTACTTC.

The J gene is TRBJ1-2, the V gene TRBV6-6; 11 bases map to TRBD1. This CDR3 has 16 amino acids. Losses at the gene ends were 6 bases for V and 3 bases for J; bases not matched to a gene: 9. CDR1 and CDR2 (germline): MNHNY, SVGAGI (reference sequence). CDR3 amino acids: CASRPLDRGPHYGYTF. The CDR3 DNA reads TGTGCCAGCAGACCCCTGGACAGGGGGCCGCACTATGGCTACACCTTC.

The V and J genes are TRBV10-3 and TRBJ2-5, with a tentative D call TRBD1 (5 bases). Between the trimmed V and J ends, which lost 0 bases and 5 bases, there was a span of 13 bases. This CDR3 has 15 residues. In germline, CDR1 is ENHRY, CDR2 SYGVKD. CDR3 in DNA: TGTGCCATCAGTGAGTCGACCTGGGGCGAGGAGACCCAGTACTTC. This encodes CAISESTWGEETQYF.

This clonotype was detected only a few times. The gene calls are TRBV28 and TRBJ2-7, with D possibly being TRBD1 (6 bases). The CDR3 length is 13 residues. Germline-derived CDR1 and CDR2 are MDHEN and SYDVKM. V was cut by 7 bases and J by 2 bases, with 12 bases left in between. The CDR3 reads CASTQQGAYEQYV. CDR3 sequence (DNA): TGTGCCAGCACCCAACAGGGCGCCTACGAGCAGTACGTC.